A selection of T cell receptor beta chains follows, all from one sample in a study of blood T cell repertoires in COVID-19. Profiled with immunoSEQ multiplex PCR; TCRdb holds only in-frame clones, not every one. The table includes roughly 700,000 clones, about 90% detected once. The specimen was peripheral blood. The receptors were sampled from a woman younger than 30 with acute or convalescent COVID-19. CDR3s include the opening cysteine and the closing phenylalanine or tryptophan. Fields, in order: J gene, V gene, D gene, clone size, CDR3 DNA, CDR3 protein. D genes are given only for firm matches. Clone size is not always given. Where it is, it says once, few, many or a class for expanded clones.

J gene: TRBJ1-2; V gene: TRBV18; D gene: .; clone size: .; CDR3 DNA: TGTGCCAGCTCACCACCGTCGGTCACCAACTATGGCTACACCTTC; CDR3 protein: CASSPPSVTNYGYTF
J gene: TRBJ1-4; V gene: TRBV3-1/TRBV3-2; D gene: .; clone size: .; CDR3 DNA: TGTGCCAGCAGCTCCGTAACAACTAATGAAAAACTGTTTTTT; CDR3 protein: CASSSVTTNEKLFF
J gene: TRBJ1-5; V gene: TRBV7-2; D gene: TRBD1; clone size: .; CDR3 DNA: TGTGCCAGCAGCTTAGGGACAGGGGATTTGAATCAGCCCCAGCATTTT; CDR3 protein: CASSLGTGDLNQPQHF
J gene: TRBJ1-4; V gene: TRBV5-1; D gene: TRBD1; clone size: .; CDR3 DNA: TGCGCCAGCAGCTTCGGACAGGCTGAAAAACTGTTTTTT; CDR3 protein: CASSFGQAEKLFF
J gene: TRBJ1-5; V gene: TRBV2; D gene: .; clone size: .; CDR3 DNA: TGTGCCAGCAGTGCCGGGAGGGGCGGCAATCAGCCCCAGCATTTT; CDR3 protein: CASSAGRGGNQPQHF
J gene: TRBJ1-5; V gene: TRBV19; D gene: .; clone size: .; CDR3 DNA: TGTGCCAGTAGTAATTCGGGCGGGGGTCAGCCCCAGCATTTT; CDR3 protein: CASSNSGGGQPQHF
J gene: TRBJ1-2; V gene: TRBV14; D gene: .; clone size: .; CDR3 DNA: TGTGCCAGCAGCCCGGGGTCCAACTATGGCTACACCTTC; CDR3 protein: CASSPGSNYGYTF
J gene: TRBJ1-4; V gene: TRBV7-2; D gene: TRBD1; clone size: .; CDR3 DNA: TGTGCCAGCAGCCCCCCTACAGGGGGTAATGAAAAACTGTTTTTT; CDR3 protein: CASSPPTGGNEKLFF
J gene: TRBJ1-1; V gene: TRBV18; D gene: TRBD1; clone size: .; CDR3 DNA: TGTGCCAGCTCCTCGACCCGGACAGGGGGGCCGAACACTGAAGCTTTCTTT; CDR3 protein: CASSSTRTGGPNTEAFF
J gene: TRBJ1-2; V gene: TRBV5-6; D gene: TRBD1; clone size: .; CDR3 DNA: TGTGCCAGCAACCCGTTGAGACAGGGTTCTGGGACAGACTATGGCTACACCTTC; CDR3 protein: CASNPLRQGSGTDYGYTF
J gene: TRBJ1-1; V gene: TRBV7-2; D gene: .; clone size: .; CDR3 DNA: TGTGCCAGCAGGTCTGACTCGACTGCGGTAGTCACTGAAGCTTTCTTT; CDR3 protein: CASRSDSTAVVTEAFF
J gene: TRBJ2-7; V gene: TRBV19; D gene: TRBD2; clone size: .; CDR3 DNA: TGTGCCAGTAGTTATAGCGGGGGGCAAGGATACGAGCAGTACTTC; CDR3 protein: CASSYSGGQGYEQYF
J gene: TRBJ2-7; V gene: TRBV6-6; D gene: .; clone size: .; CDR3 DNA: TGTGCCAGCAGTTACTCGACCCAGGGGTTTGGCGAGCAGTACTTC; CDR3 protein: CASSYSTQGFGEQYF
J gene: TRBJ2-7; V gene: TRBV30; D gene: TRBD2; clone size: .; CDR3 DNA: TGTGCCTGGAGCGTCGGGAGCGGGGGAGTTGAGCAGTACTTC; CDR3 protein: CAWSVGSGGVEQYF
J gene: TRBJ2-7; V gene: TRBV3-1/TRBV3-2; D gene: TRBD1; clone size: .; CDR3 DNA: TGTGCCAGCAGCCTCCAGGGGGTTGGCTACGAGCAGTACTTC; CDR3 protein: CASSLQGVGYEQYF
J gene: TRBJ1-5; V gene: TRBV18; D gene: .; clone size: .; CDR3 DNA: TGTGCCAGCTCACCGACGGACAGTATCGGTCAGCCCCAGCATTTT; CDR3 protein: CASSPTDSIGQPQHF
J gene: TRBJ1-1; V gene: TRBV19; D gene: .; clone size: once; CDR3 DNA: TGTGCCAGTAGTATCCCCCAATTTCACACTGAAGCTTTCTTT; CDR3 protein: CASSIPQFHTEAFF
J gene: TRBJ1-1; V gene: TRBV6-5; D gene: .; clone size: .; CDR3 DNA: TGTGCCAGCAGTTACGGTCAGTACACTGAAGCTTTCTTT; CDR3 protein: CASSYGQYTEAFF
J gene: TRBJ1-5; V gene: TRBV5-1; D gene: .; clone size: .; CDR3 DNA: TGCGCCAGCAGCTTGGAAGGGGGCAATCAGCCCCAGCATTTT; CDR3 protein: CASSLEGGNQPQHF
J gene: TRBJ1-1; V gene: TRBV25-1; D gene: TRBD1; clone size: .; CDR3 DNA: TGTGCCAGCAGCGCGGGACAGGGGGGTGAAGCTTTCTTT; CDR3 protein: CASSAGQGGEAFF
J gene: TRBJ1-2; V gene: TRBV19; D gene: TRBD1; clone size: .; CDR3 DNA: TGTGCCAGTAGTCCTCGGGACAGGGGGCAAATGGGGTACACCTTC; CDR3 protein: CASSPRDRGQMGYTF
J gene: TRBJ2-7; V gene: TRBV7-2; D gene: .; clone size: .; CDR3 DNA: TGTGCCAGCAGCTTACAGGGGCAAGTGATTCCCGAGCAGTACTTC; CDR3 protein: CASSLQGQVIPEQYF
J gene: TRBJ1-5; V gene: TRBV6-2/TRBV6-3; D gene: .; clone size: .; CDR3 DNA: TGTGCCAGCAGTCACGGGGGGCGAGGTGCCAATCAGCCCCAGCATTTT; CDR3 protein: CASSHGGRGANQPQHF